This T cell receptor beta chain was found in a study of T cell responses to AZD1222 COVID-19 vaccine. Produced via immunoSEQ multiplex PCR; TCRdb's table is partial and in-frame only. The sample lists some 130,000 clones, about nine tenths occurring once. Study findings and constraints: Clonal diversity was possibly underestimated, and white British individuals and females predominated among donors. With two AZD1222 doses given, Spike-specific TCR breadth and depth both rose. Unmutated variant regions reportedly attract nearly half of all spike-specific TCRs.

Regarding this clone: Its antigen remains unidentified.

The germline gives CDR1 SGHTA, CDR2 FQGNSA. Trimming stripped 0 bases from V and 7 bases from J, with 19 bases between. The CDR3 loop spans 17 amino acids. The sequence was obtained from an adult in good health. Source: peripheral blood, taken on day 0 of AZD1222 vaccination. The chain has TRBV7-2 and TRBJ2-4, with D possibly being TRBD2 (5 bases). For the CDR3, the DNA is TGTGCCAGCAGCTTAGCCCCCGTTTTCTCTGGGGAGAACATTCAGTACTTC. This encodes CASSLAPVFSGENIQYF.